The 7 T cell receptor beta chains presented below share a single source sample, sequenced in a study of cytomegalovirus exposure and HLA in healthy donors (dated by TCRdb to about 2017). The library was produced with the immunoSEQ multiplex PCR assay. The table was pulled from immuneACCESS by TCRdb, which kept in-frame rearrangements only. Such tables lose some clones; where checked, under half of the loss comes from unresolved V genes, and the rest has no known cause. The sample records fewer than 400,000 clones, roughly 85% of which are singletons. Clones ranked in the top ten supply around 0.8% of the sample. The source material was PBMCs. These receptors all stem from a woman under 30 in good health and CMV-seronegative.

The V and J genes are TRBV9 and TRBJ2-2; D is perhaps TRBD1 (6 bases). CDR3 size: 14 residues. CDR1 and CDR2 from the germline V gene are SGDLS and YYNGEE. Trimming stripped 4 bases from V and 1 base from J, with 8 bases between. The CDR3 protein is CASSPRGNTGELFF. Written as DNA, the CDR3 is TGTGCCAGCAGCCCCAGGGGGAACACCGGGGAGCTGTTTTTT.

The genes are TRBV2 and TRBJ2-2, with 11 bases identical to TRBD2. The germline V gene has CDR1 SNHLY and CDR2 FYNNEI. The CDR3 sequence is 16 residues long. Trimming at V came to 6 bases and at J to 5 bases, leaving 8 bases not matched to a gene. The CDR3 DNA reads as TGTGCCAGCAGGGCCACTAGCGGGAGAGGTACCGGGGAGCTGTTTTTT. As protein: CASRATSGRGTGELFF.

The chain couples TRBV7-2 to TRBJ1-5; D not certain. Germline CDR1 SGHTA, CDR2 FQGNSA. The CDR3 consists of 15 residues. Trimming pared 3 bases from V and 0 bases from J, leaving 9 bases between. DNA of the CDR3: TGTGCCAGCAGCTTTGGGAGGTATAGCAATCAGCCCCAGCATTTT. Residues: CASSFGRYSNQPQHF.

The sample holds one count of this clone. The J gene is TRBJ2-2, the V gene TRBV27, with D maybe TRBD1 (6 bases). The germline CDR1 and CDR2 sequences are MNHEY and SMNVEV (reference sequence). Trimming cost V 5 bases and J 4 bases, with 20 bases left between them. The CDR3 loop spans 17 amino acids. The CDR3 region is CASSPWDTASITGELFF. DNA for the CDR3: TGTGCCAGCAGTCCATGGGACACCGCCTCAATCACCGGGGAGCTGTTTTTT.

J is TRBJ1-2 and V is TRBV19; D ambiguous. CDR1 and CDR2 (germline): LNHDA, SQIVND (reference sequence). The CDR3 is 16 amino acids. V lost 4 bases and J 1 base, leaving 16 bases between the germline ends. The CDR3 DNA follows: TGTGCCAGTAGTACGGTAGGCGTAGCCTTTAACTATGGCTACACCTTC. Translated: CASSTVGVAFNYGYTF.

The CDR3 region is CASSLGAGGPDTQYF. CDR3 sequence (DNA): TGCGCCAGCAGCTTGGGAGCGGGAGGCCCAGATACGCAGTATTTT. The chain has TRBV5-1 and TRBJ2-3, with TRBD2 matching 9 bases. Germline-derived CDR1 and CDR2 are SGHRS and YFSETQ. The trim removed 0 bases at V and 4 bases at J, leaving 3 bases unmatched. This CDR3 contains 15 residues.

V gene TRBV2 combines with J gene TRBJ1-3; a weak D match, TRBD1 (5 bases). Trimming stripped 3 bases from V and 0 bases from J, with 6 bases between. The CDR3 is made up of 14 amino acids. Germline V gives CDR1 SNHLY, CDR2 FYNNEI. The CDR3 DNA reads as TGTGCCAGCAGTGATCAGGGCTCTGGAAACACCATATATTTT. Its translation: CASSDQGSGNTIYF.